This T cell receptor (beta chain) was recorded in a study of blood T cell repertoires in COVID-19. The CDR3 length is 15 residues. V lost 3 bases to trimming and J lost 5 bases; unmatched junction nucleotides: 5. Germline V CDR1 and CDR2: WNHNN, SYGVQD (reference sequence). Generated by immunoSEQ multiplex PCR, the TCRdb table keeps only in-frame clones and is missing some. This sample has approximately 91,000 clones, with more than 70% found just once. The sample taken for sequencing was peripheral blood. The chain links TRBV10-1 to TRBJ2-5; 11 bases are shared with TRBD1. The clonotype was recovered from a man in his 70s with acute or convalescent COVID-19. The CDR3 DNA sequence: TGCGCCAGCAGTGACGGGGACAGGGGGAGGGAGACCCAGTACTTC. It is translated as CASSDGDRGRETQYF.